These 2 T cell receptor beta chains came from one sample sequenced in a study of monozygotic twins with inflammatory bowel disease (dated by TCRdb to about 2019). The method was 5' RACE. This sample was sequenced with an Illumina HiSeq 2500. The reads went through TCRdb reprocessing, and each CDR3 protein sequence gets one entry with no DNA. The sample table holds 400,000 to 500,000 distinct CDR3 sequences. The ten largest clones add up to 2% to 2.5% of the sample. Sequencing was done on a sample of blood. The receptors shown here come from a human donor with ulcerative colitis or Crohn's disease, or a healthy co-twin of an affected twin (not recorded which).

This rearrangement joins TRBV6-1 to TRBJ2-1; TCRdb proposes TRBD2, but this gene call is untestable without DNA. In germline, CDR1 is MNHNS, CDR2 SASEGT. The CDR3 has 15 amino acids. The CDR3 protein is CASGLSFGLAGEQFF.

The CDR3 region is CASSPTLSGTGGRGTEAFF. The chain links TRBV19 to TRBJ1-1; the TCRdb D gene call, TRBD1, has no DNA to confirm it. Germline V gene data show CDR1 as LNHDA and CDR2 as SQIVND (reference sequence). The CDR3 is 19 residues long. Full variable domain (outside the CDR3, taken from reference TRBV19 and TRBJ1-1): DGGITQSPKYLFRKEGQNVTLSCEQNLNHDAMYWYRQDPGQGLRLIYYSQIVNDFQKGDIAEGYSVSREKKESFPLTVTSAQKNPTAFYLCASSPTLSGTGGRGTEAFFGQGTRLTVV.